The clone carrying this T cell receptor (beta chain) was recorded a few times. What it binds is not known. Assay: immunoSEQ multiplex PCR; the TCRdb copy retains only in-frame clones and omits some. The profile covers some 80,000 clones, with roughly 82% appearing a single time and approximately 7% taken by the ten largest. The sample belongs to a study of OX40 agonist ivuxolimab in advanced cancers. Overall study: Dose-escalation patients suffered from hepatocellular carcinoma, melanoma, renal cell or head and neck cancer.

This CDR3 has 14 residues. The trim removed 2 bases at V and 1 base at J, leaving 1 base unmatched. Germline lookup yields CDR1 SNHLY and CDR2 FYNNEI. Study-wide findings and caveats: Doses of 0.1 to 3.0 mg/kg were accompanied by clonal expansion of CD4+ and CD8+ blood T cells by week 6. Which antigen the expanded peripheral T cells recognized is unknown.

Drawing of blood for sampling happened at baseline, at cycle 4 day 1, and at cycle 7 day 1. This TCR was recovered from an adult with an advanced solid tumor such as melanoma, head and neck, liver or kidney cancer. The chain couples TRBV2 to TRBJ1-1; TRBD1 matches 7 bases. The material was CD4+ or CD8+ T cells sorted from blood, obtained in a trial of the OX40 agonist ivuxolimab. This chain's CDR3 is CASSEYRGNTEAFF. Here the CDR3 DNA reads TGTGCCAGCAGTGAATACAGGGGGAACACTGAAGCTTTCTTT.